This T cell receptor (beta chain) was captured by sequencing in a study of cytomegalovirus exposure and HLA in healthy donors. Study findings and constraints: Most TCRs appeared rarely, but some public TCRs recurred in many donors. About 87% or about 30% of the time was how often most TCR beta V segments were productive, according to an earlier analysis. High specificity and sensitivity for cytomegalovirus status were reported for the classifier. Follow-up analysis found HLA locus-dependent TCR association rates, highest for DRB1 and lowest for HLA-C.

A remark on this clone: Its antigen is as yet unknown.

With 4 bases removed from V and 1 base from J, the gap between germline ends came to 16 bases. The germline V gene encodes CDR1 MGHRA and CDR2 YSYEKL. The CDR3 is 16 residues long. The PCR contained 60 Vbeta and 13 Jbeta primers. Assay used: immunoSEQ multiplex PCR; TCRdb lists only in-frame clones, some missing. The sample has about 210,000 clones, and its top ten clones hold 0.75% to 1%. This TCR was sampled from a woman aged 30 to 39 in good health and CMV-seropositive. The V and J genes are TRBV4-1 and TRBJ1-1, with D uncertain. The sequenced sample was PBMCs. The CDR3 DNA reads as TGCGCCAGCAGCCTCGCGCCCCCGGGTAAGAACACTGAAGCTTTCTTT. This gives the protein CASSLAPPGKNTEAFF.